The sequence of this TCR beta chain was determined in a study of blood T cell repertoires in COVID-19. Profiling relied on immunoSEQ multiplex PCR, and the TCRdb table lists in-frame clones only, not all of them. The table lists roughly 150,000 clones, about 80% of them singletons, with around 9.9% in the top ten. V was trimmed by 2 bases and J by 5 bases, leaving 6 bases between them. This CDR3 region has 12 residues. The table lists this clone with a count of one. Within the sample, other DNA sequences also encode this same CDR3. The TCR sequence derives from a man aged 70-80 years with active or convalescent COVID-19. The V call is TRBV12-3 or TRBV12-4, the J call TRBJ1-1, with D uncertain. The material sequenced was peripheral blood. This CDR3 reads CASSLSRTEAFF. The CDR3 region has the DNA TGTGCCAGCAGTTTAAGTCGGACTGAAGCTTTCTTT.